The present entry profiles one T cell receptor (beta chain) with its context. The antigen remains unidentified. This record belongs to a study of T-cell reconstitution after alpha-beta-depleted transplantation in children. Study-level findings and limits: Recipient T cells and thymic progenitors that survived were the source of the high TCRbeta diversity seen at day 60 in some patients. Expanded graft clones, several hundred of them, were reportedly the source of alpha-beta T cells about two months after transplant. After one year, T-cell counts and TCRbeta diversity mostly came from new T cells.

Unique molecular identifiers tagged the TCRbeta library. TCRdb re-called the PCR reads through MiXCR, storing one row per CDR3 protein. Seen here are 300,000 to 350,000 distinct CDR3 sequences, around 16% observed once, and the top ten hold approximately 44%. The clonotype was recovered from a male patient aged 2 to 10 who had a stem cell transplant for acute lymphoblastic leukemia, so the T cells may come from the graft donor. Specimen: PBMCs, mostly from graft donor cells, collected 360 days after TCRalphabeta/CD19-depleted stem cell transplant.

The CDR3 here is CASDEAGELFF. The DNA for the CDR3 is TGTGCCAGCGATGAGGCCGGGGAGCTGTTTTTT. The chain employs TRBV2 and TRBJ2-2; D unclear. There are 11 residues in the CDR3. Trimming pared 8 bases from V and 6 bases from J, leaving 7 bases between. Germline V gene sequence: CDR1 SNHLY, CDR2 FYNNEI.